Listed here are 14 T cell receptor beta chains from one sample, sequenced in a study of T cell repertoires in cytomegalovirus infection. From the reads, TCRdb called clonotypes with MiXCR, one entry per CDR3 protein. This sample has hundreds of thousands of distinct CDR3 sequences, with 31% found just once. Their antigen targets remain unknown. The material sequenced was cultured CD8+ T cells from PBMCs, taken from culture after CMV antigen stimulation. The receptors originated from a human donor in good health (CMV status not recorded). Some clones in this sample may be carry-over from other donors' samples.

This clonotype was counted a few times. The J gene is TRBJ1-5, the V gene TRBV7-8; possible D gene TRBD1, 5 bases. Trimming shortened V by 1 base and J by 5 bases, and 15 bases separated the two germline ends. This CDR3 has 16 residues. Germline CDR1 is SGHVS and CDR2 is FQNEAQ. DNA of the CDR3: TGTGCCAGCAGCTTAGGGGGACCCATGGTGGATCAGCCCCAGCATTTT. Protein: CASSLGGPMVDQPQHF.

As concerns this clonotype: This may arise from a read error, as a much more abundant clone is one base away. V is TRBV7-6 and J is TRBJ2-7; D is perhaps TRBD2 (5 bases). Germline CDR1 and CDR2: SGHVS and FNYEAQ. The V and J ends lost 5 bases and 2 bases respectively, with 10 bases between them. The CDR3 runs to 13 residues. The CDR3 loop reads CASSRNGTYEQYF. The CDR3 DNA follows: TGTGCCAGCAGCCGAAACGGGACCTACGAGCAGTACTTC.

V is TRBV27 and J is TRBJ1-5; no firm D call. Germline values: CDR1 MNHEY, CDR2 SMNVEV (reference sequence). V gave up 2 bases and J gave up 9 bases, with 8 bases separating them. The CDR3 spans 12 residues. The chain's CDR3 is CASSLGRVPQHF. Here the CDR3 DNA reads TGTGCCAGCAGTTTAGGTCGTGTGCCCCAGCATTTT.

This chain uses TRBV6-2 or TRBV6-3 with TRBJ2-2; no reliable D call. CDR1 is MNHEY and CDR2 is SVGEGT in the germline V gene. V was pared by 4 bases and J by 7 bases, with 19 bases between. CDR3 length equals 16 residues. In nucleotides, the CDR3 is TGTGCCAGCAGTTCACAGTTCTCCTCTTCCTACGGGGAGCTGTTTTTT. Residues: CASSSQFSSSYGELFF.

The J gene is TRBJ2-5, the V gene TRBV5-1; TRBD1 might be the D (5 bases). V was trimmed by 1 base and J by 0 bases, leaving 13 bases between them. The germline CDR1 and CDR2 sequences are SGHRS and YFSETQ. The CDR3 length is 16 residues. CDR3 nucleotides: TGCGCCAGCAGCTTGAGGACCCCGGACAACCAAGAGACCCAGTACTTC. Amino acids: CASSLRTPDNQETQYF.

This clonotype was recorded a few times. The rearrangement uses TRBV2 and TRBJ2-7; D gene unclear. CDR1 and CDR2 from the germline V gene are SNHLY and FYNNEI. Trimming shortened V by 6 bases and J by 2 bases, and 17 bases separated the two germline ends. This CDR3 is built from 15 residues. CDR3 DNA: TGTGCCAGCAGCGCCAGAGAACCCCCAACCTACGAGCAGTACGTC. It encodes CASSAREPPTYEQYV.

In this sample, this clonotype turned up a few times. The chain combines TRBV6-5 with TRBJ2-6, with 9 bases aligning to TRBD1. Unmatched junction bases numbered 16, after V lost 0 bases and J lost 1 base. The CDR3 loop spans 22 amino acids. CDR1 is MNHEY and CDR2 is SVGAGI in the germline V gene. The CDR3, as DNA: TGTGCCAGCAGTTACTCGGTCCACACAGGGGGCGGTAGCTGGTCTGGGGCCAACGTCCTGACTTTC. Translation: CASSYSVHTGGGSWSGANVLTF.

In its sample, this clonotype was seen a few times. V usage is TRBV12-3 or TRBV12-4 and J usage is TRBJ2-1; 14 nucleotides line up with TRBD2. The CDR3 is made up of 18 amino acids. Unmatched junction bases numbered 9, after V lost 3 bases and J lost 5 bases. This CDR3 reads CASSFRPGLAGADNEQFF. The CDR3 nucleotides are TGTGCCAGCAGTTTTCGCCCGGGACTAGCGGGGGCCGACAATGAGCAGTTCTTC.

This clonotype has a handful of counts. The chain links TRBV7-6 to TRBJ2-5; D may be TRBD2 (5 bases). The CDR3 has 13 residues. Trimming left V 3 bases short and J 2 bases short, with 7 bases between. Germline CDR1 and CDR2: SGHVS and FNYEAQ. As DNA, the CDR3 is TGTGCCAGCAGCTTTAAGCGGCAAGAGACCCAGTACTTC. Translating it yields CASSFKRQETQYF.

This clonotype turned up a few times. The CDR3 region has the DNA TGTGCCAGCAGTTTAGTACAGAGGAACACTGAAGCTTTCTTT. Protein product: CASSLVQRNTEAFF. The V and J genes are TRBV27 and TRBJ1-1; D remains unclear. The CDR3 loop spans 14 amino acids. Per germline, CDR1 MNHEY and CDR2 SMNVEV (reference sequence). Between the trimmed V and J ends, which lost 2 bases and 1 base, there was a span of 8 bases.

In DNA, the CDR3 is TGTGCCAGCAGGACCCAGGTTGAGGTGGGGGACACCGGGGAGCTGTTTTTT. It translates to CASRTQVEVGDTGELFF. The V call is TRBV11-1, the J call TRBJ2-2; D could derive from TRBD1 or TRBD2 (5 bases each). The V end lost 6 bases, the J end lost 3 bases, and 20 bases lay between the germline ends. CDR3 length equals 17 residues. The germline gives CDR1 SGHAT, CDR2 FQDESV (reference sequence).

At least ten counts were recorded for this clonotype. The V and J genes are TRBV4-1 and TRBJ2-5, with TRBD2 identical over 8 bases. Germline trimming cut 4 bases from V and 4 bases from J; bases unmatched to any gene: 5. Germline CDR1 is MGHRA and CDR2 is YSYEKL. The CDR3 loop spans 14 amino acids. CDR3 loop: CASSPNSGAETQYF. The CDR3 bases are TGCGCCAGCAGCCCCAATAGCGGGGCAGAGACCCAGTACTTC.

The chain uses TRBV2 and TRBJ2-2; TRBD1 agrees at 7 bases. V lost 6 bases to trimming and J lost 1 base; unmatched junction nucleotides: 8. CDR1 SNHLY and CDR2 FYNNEI come from the germline V gene. The CDR3 runs 16 residues. The CDR3 DNA follows: TGTGCCAGCAGGGGGGACAGAATAATGAACACCGGGGAGCTGTTTTTT. This sequence encodes CASRGDRIMNTGELFF.

This clonotype has a handful of counts. The rearrangement links TRBV6-1 to TRBJ1-2, with 9 bases identical to TRBD1. CDR1 is MNHNS and CDR2 is SASEGT in the germline V gene. The CDR3 is 14 amino acids. J was trimmed by 4 bases and V by 3 bases; bases with no gene match: 3. The chain's CDR3 is CASSDGTGSYGYTF. DNA for the CDR3: TGTGCCAGCAGTGACGGGACAGGGAGCTATGGCTACACCTTC.